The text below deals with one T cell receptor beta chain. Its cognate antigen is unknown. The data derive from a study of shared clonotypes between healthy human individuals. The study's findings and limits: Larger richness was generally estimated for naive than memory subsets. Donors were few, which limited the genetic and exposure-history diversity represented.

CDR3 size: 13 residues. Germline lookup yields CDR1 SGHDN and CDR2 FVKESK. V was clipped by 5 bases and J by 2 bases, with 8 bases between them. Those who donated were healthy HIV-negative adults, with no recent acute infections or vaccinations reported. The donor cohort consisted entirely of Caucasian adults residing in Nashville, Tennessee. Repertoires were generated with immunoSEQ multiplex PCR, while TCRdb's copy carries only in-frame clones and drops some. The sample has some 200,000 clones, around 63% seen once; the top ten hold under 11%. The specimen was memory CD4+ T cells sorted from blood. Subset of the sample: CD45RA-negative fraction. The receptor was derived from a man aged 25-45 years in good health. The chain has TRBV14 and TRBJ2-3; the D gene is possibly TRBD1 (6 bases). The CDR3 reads CASSGQSTDTQYF. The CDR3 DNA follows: TGTGCCAGCAGCGGACAGTCCACAGATACGCAGTATTTT.